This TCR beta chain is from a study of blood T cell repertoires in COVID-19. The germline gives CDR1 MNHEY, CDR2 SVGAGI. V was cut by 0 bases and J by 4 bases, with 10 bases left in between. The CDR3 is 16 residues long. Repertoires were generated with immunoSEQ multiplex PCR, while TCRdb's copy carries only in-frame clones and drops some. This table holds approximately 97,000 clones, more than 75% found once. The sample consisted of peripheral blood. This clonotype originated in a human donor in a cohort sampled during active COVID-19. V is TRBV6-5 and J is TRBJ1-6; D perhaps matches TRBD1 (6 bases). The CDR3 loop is CASSYSPQGYNSPLHF. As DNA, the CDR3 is TGTGCCAGCAGTTACTCTCCACAGGGTTATAATTCACCCCTCCACTTT.